A single sample gave rise to the 26 T cell receptor beta chains below, sequenced in a study of radiotherapy plus CTLA-4 blockade in lung cancer. Method: immunoSEQ multiplex PCR; TCRdb's copy keeps in-frame clones and lacks some. The sample contains roughly 80,000 clones, 78% of which appear only once. Sequenced material: peripheral blood, taken from a patient treated with radiotherapy plus ipilimumab. The receptors shown here come from a human donor with non-small cell lung cancer who had a partial response to radiotherapy plus ipilimumab. Some clones in this sample may be carry-over from other donors' samples.

This clone was counted only a few times. The chain uses TRBV5-1 and TRBJ2-6; no clear D. Looked up from germline, CDR1 is SGHRS and CDR2 is YFSETQ. Trimming pared 0 bases from V and 1 base from J, leaving 14 bases between. The CDR3 covers 18 residues. CDR3 nucleotide sequence: TGCGCCAGCAGCTTGGATCAGTCCCCCCTTTCTGGGGCCAACGTCCTGACTTTC. Protein sequence: CASSLDQSPLSGANVLTF.

The chain couples TRBV28 to TRBJ2-5; 9 bases match TRBD1. Gene TRBJ2-7 matches the end of the DNA better, so the J call may be wrong. The CDR3 is 14 residues long. Germline CDR1 MDHEN, CDR2 SYDVKM. The CDR3 spells CASSSGQGGSEQYF. In DNA form, the CDR3 reads TGTGCCAGCAGTTCGGGACAGGGCGGCAGCGAGCAGTACTTC.

J is TRBJ1-5 and V is TRBV18; D uncertain. Per germline, CDR1 KGHSH and CDR2 LQKENI. V was shortened by 2 bases and J by 0 bases, with 5 bases between the two germline ends. This CDR3 is 14 amino acids long. In DNA form, the CDR3 reads TGTGCCAGCTCACCAGAGAATAGCAATCAGCCCCAGCATTTT. Encoded protein: CASSPENSNQPQHF.

The chain combines TRBV9 with TRBJ1-3, with D tentatively TRBD1 (5 bases). V was trimmed by 3 bases and J by 6 bases, leaving 7 bases between them. The CDR3 extends over 12 amino acids. The germline V gene has CDR1 SGDLS and CDR2 YYNGEE. The CDR3 here is CASSGGVNTIYF. For the CDR3, the DNA is TGTGCCAGCAGCGGGGGGGTAAACACCATATATTTT. Variable domain in full (rest from reference TRBV9 and TRBJ1-3): DSGVTQTPKHLITATGQRVTLRCSPRSGDLSVYWYQQSLDQGLQFLIQYYNGEERAKGNILERFSAQQFPDLHSELNLSSLELGDSALYFCASSGGVNTIYFGEGSWLTVV.

The V gene is TRBV6-6, the J gene TRBJ2-1; 14 nucleotides match TRBD2. This CDR3 contains 16 residues. The J segment lost 0 bases and the V segment lost 7 bases, leaving 2 bases of the junction unmatched. The germline CDR1 and CDR2 sequences are MNHNY and SVGAGI (reference sequence). The CDR3 loop is CASTGLAGGSYNEQFF. CDR3 DNA: TGTGCCAGCACCGGACTAGCGGGAGGCTCCTACAATGAGCAGTTCTTC.

The chain couples TRBV11-3 to TRBJ2-2; D is possibly TRBD2 (6 bases). The CDR3 covers 14 residues. Trimming removed 5 bases from V and 7 bases from J, with 14 bases in between. Germline V lookup: CDR1 SGHNT, CDR2 YENEEA. The CDR3 coding sequence is TGTGCCAGCAGCCCGGACACGGAGGGCGGGGAGCTGTTTTTT. This translates into CASSPDTEGGELFF. The whole variable domain, remainder taken from reference TRBV11-3 and TRBJ2-2, is EAGVVQSPRYKIIEKKQPVAFWCNPISGHNTLYWYLQNLGQGPELLIRYENEEAVDDSQLPKDRFSAERLKGVDSTLKIQPAELGDSAVYLCASSPDTEGGELFFGEGSRLTVL.

The chain joins TRBV6-6 to TRBJ1-2; 8 nucleotides agree with TRBD1. Looked up from germline, CDR1 is MNHNY and CDR2 is SVGAGI (reference sequence). CDR3 length: 12 amino acids. V was pared by 7 bases and J by 4 bases, with 2 bases of the junction left unmatched. The CDR3 loop is CASTQGGYGYTF. The CDR3 nucleotides are TGTGCCAGCACACAGGGGGGCTATGGCTACACCTTC.

V is TRBV7-2 and J is TRBJ1-6; 7 positions agree with TRBD1. Trimming cost V 5 bases and J 8 bases; bases outside gene matches: 9. The CDR3 length is 15 residues. The germline V gene encodes CDR1 SGHTA and CDR2 FQGNSA. CDR3 nucleotide sequence: TGTGCCAGCAGCCAAGACAGGGAGGTCTATTCACCCCTCCACTTT. Encoded protein: CASSQDREVYSPLHF.

This clone showed up just once. Germline is not matched at one junction end, which may reflect a read error. V gene TRBV18 combines with J gene TRBJ2-1, with no clear D. The CDR3 runs 14 residues. In germline, CDR1 is KGHSH, CDR2 LQKENI. CDR3: CASKYSPPDKEQFF. The CDR3 bases are TGTGCCAGCAAGTACAGCCCCCCCGACAAAGAGCAGTTCTTC.

V usage is TRBV9 and J usage is TRBJ1-4; D is possibly TRBD1 (6 bases). Deletions cut 0 bases from V and 4 bases from J, with 13 bases between. Germline V gene data show CDR1 as SGDLS and CDR2 as YYNGEE. The CDR3 runs to 16 residues. CDR3 amino acids: CASSVDAGAINEKLFF. In DNA, the CDR3 is TGTGCCAGCAGCGTAGACGCAGGGGCGATTAATGAAAAACTGTTTTTT.

The V call is TRBV5-1, the J call TRBJ2-5; the match to TRBD2 covers 11 bases. The germline gives CDR1 SGHRS, CDR2 YFSETQ. The length of the CDR3 is 17 residues. With V trimmed by 0 bases and J by 5 bases, 9 bases remained unmatched. The CDR3 loop reads CASSLAGSGRAAETQYF. The CDR3, as DNA: TGCGCCAGCAGCTTGGCCGGTAGCGGGAGGGCCGCGGAGACCCAGTACTTC.

CDR3 loop: CTSSQGIRGHYNEQFF. CDR3 bases: TGCACCAGCAGCCAAGGTATTCGGGGTCACTACAATGAGCAGTTCTTC. The chain employs TRBV1 and TRBJ2-1; TRBD2 is the table's D call and was not checked against the DNA. TRBV1 is given as a pseudogene. The CDR3 sequence is 16 residues long.

A single count supports this clone. The chain couples TRBV18 to TRBJ2-3; TRBD1 aligns across 9 bases. Trimming took 3 bases from V and 3 from J; bases not matched to a gene: 7. The germline gives CDR1 KGHSH, CDR2 LQKENI. This CDR3 spans 16 amino acids. This CDR3 is CASSPSDRGTTDTQYF. CDR3 sequence (DNA): TGTGCCAGCTCACCTTCGGACAGGGGAACGACAGATACGCAGTATTTT.

The chain uses TRBV30 and TRBJ2-1, with D tentatively TRBD2 (5 bases). The CDR3 length is 14 residues. CDR1 is GTSNPN, CDR2 SVGIG, per germline (reference sequence). Trimming removed 2 bases from V and 4 bases from J, with 12 bases in between. This CDR3 is CAWSLGLDYNEQFF. The CDR3 bases are TGTGCCTGGAGTCTAGGACTGGATTACAATGAGCAGTTCTTC.

In its sample, this clone was seen a few times. The J gene is TRBJ2-2, the V gene TRBV11-1; maybe TRBD2 (6 bases). Trimming removed 3 bases from V and 7 bases from J, with 12 bases in between. The CDR3 length is 14 residues. Germline V gene data show CDR1 as SGHAT and CDR2 as FQDESV (reference sequence). The CDR3 reads CASSFISGHGELFF. DNA of the CDR3: TGTGCCAGCAGCTTTATTAGCGGACACGGGGAGCTGTTTTTT. The variable domain in full, with the rest retrieved from reference TRBV11-1 and TRBJ2-2, is EAEVAQSPRYKITEKSQAVAFWCDPISGHATLYWYRQILGQGPELLVQFQDESVVDDSQLPKDRFSAERLKGVDSTLKIQPAELGDSAMYLCASSFISGHGELFFGEGSRLTVL.

The V call is TRBV6-5, the J call TRBJ2-7; 7 nucleotides agree with TRBD1. V lost 6 bases, J lost 2 bases, and 10 bases stayed unmatched. The CDR3 has 15 amino acids. Germline-derived CDR1 and CDR2 are MNHEY and SVGAGI. Here the CDR3 reads CASRESTGTAYEQYF. The DNA of the CDR3 is TGTGCCAGCAGAGAGTCAACCGGGACAGCCTACGAGCAGTACTTC.

CDR3 DNA: TGTGCCAGCACACAGGGACAGGGGGCGAAAGATACGCAGTATTTT. This translates into CASTQGQGAKDTQYF. The chain uses TRBV11-3 and TRBJ2-3; 12 bases match TRBD1. CDR3 size: 15 residues. Germline V gene lookup returns CDR1 SGHNT and CDR2 YENEEA. V lost 7 bases to trimming and J lost 5 bases; unmatched junction nucleotides: 7.

This clone was seen a few times. The chain couples TRBV28 to TRBJ2-4, with D maybe TRBD2 (6 bases). This CDR3 has 15 amino acids. Trimming left V 5 bases short and J 0 bases short, with 11 bases between. Germline CDR1 reads MDHEN; CDR2 reads SYDVKM. The CDR3 DNA reads TGTGCCAGCAGTGTGATCGGGGGAGCCAAAAACATTCAGTACTTC. Amino acid sequence: CASSVIGGAKNIQYF.

The chain recombines TRBV7-9 with TRBJ1-5; the D gene is possibly TRBD1 (5 bases). Germline V gives CDR1 SEHNR, CDR2 FQNEAQ (reference sequence). V gave up 1 base and J gave up 2 bases, with 6 bases separating them. This CDR3 comprises 14 residues. The CDR3 nucleotides read TGTGCCAGCAGCTTAGGGGGGGGCAATCAGCCCCAGCATTTT. It translates to CASSLGGGNQPQHF.

The V call is TRBV2, the J call TRBJ1-5; 9 positions match TRBD1. CDR1 SNHLY and CDR2 FYNNEI come from the germline V gene. J lost 0 bases, V lost 4 bases, and 7 bases had no gene match. The length of the CDR3 is 17 residues. As DNA, the CDR3 is TGTGCCAGCAGTGTGACAGGGGGGGCGTATAGCAATCAGCCCCAGCATTTT. This encodes CASSVTGGAYSNQPQHF.

The chain has TRBV28 and TRBJ2-5, with D maybe TRBD2 (5 bases). The J call may be wrong; the DNA end is better matched by TRBJ2-7. The CDR3 extends over 15 amino acids. Germline V CDR1 and CDR2: MDHEN, SYDVKM. The CDR3 region has the DNA TGTGCCAGCAGTAGAGGGAGATGGGCGTCGGGCGAGCAGTACTTC. It specifies CASSRGRWASGEQYF.

The chain couples TRBV5-8 to TRBJ2-5; TRBD1 is a possible D gene (6 bases). This CDR3 region has 13 residues. Germline CDR1 SGHTS, CDR2 YDEGEE. The V gene lost 4 bases and the J gene lost 5 bases, with 12 bases spanning the gap. CDR3 DNA sequence: TGTGCCAGCAGCCAGGACAGCACGGAGACCCAGTACTTC. Protein product: CASSQDSTETQYF.

This clone was counted only a few times. The V gene is TRBV4-1, the J gene TRBJ1-1, with D perhaps matching TRBD1 (5 bases). With 6 bases removed from V and 4 bases from J, the gap between germline ends came to 15 bases. Germline CDR1 and CDR2: MGHRA and YSYEKL. The CDR3 consists of 14 residues. CDR3 in DNA: TGCGCCAGCAGTCGAATTGGGAGGGGCACTGAAGCTTTCTTT. Translation gives CASSRIGRGTEAFF.

On this clone itself: The likely explanation is a read error, given a far larger clone one base away. The chain has TRBV7-9 and TRBJ1-1; D gene uncertain. The CDR3 spans 12 residues. Looked up from germline, CDR1 is SEHNR and CDR2 is FQNEAQ (reference sequence). The CDR3 DNA reads as TGTGCCGGCAGCCCAGGATACAGTGAAGCTTTCTTT. Translating it yields CAGSPGYSEAFF.

Only a few counts were recorded for this clone. The chain recombines TRBV4-1 with TRBJ2-1; 8 positions agree with TRBD2. The junction had 8 bases not matched to a gene; V was cut back by 0 bases and J by 13 bases. Per the germline V gene, CDR1 is MGHRA and CDR2 is YSYEKL. CDR3 length: 14 residues. The CDR3 DNA is TGCGCCAGCAGCCAAGATTGGAGCGGGGGTTCCCAGTTCTTC. This sequence encodes CASSQDWSGGSQFF.

The chain is built from TRBV19 and TRBJ1-5; 7 nucleotides match TRBD1. Losses at the gene ends were 4 bases for V and 1 base for J; bases not matched to a gene: 4. Germline assignment: CDR1 LNHDA and CDR2 SQIVND (reference sequence). The CDR3 is made up of 15 amino acids. This CDR3 reads CASSTGTASNQPQHF. The CDR3 region has the DNA TGTGCCAGTAGTACCGGGACAGCGAGCAATCAGCCCCAGCATTTT.